A single sample gave rise to the 10 T cell receptor beta chains below, sequenced in a study of OX40 agonist ivuxolimab in advanced cancers. Only in-frame clones appear in the TCRdb table, and some are missing; sequencing was by immunoSEQ multiplex PCR. This table has 45,000 to 65,000 clones, 88% appearing once. Sequenced material: CD4+ or CD8+ T cells sorted from blood, taken in a trial of the OX40 agonist ivuxolimab. The origin of the receptors is an adult with an advanced solid tumor such as melanoma, head and neck, liver or kidney cancer.

This rearrangement joins TRBV6-6 to TRBJ1-1; 9 nucleotides agree with TRBD1. The V gene end was trimmed by 2 bases and the J gene end by 5 bases; junction bases not matched to a gene: 6. The CDR3 is 15 amino acids. The germline V gene encodes CDR1 MNHNY and CDR2 SVGAGI (reference sequence). As DNA, the CDR3 is TGTGCCAGCAGTTACGCCACAGGGGGCAGGACTGAAGCTTTCTTT. Protein sequence: CASSYATGGRTEAFF.

V and J are TRBV6-6 and TRBJ1-1; tentative D call: TRBD1 (5 bases). The CDR3 covers 14 residues. The V end lost 6 bases, the J end lost 4 bases, and 15 bases lay between the germline ends. CDR1 MNHNY and CDR2 SVGAGI come from the germline V gene (reference sequence). In nucleotides, the CDR3 is TGTGCCAGCAGCCGTCGTTGGGGGGGCACTGAAGCTTTCTTT. Its protein is CASSRRWGGTEAFF.

The chain uses TRBV29-1 and TRBJ2-1, with 8 bases aligning to TRBD1. The CDR3 spans 13 residues. Germline CDR1 reads SQVTM; CDR2 reads ANQGSEA. CDR3 in amino acids: CRMRDRNYNEQFF. In nucleotides, the CDR3 is TGCAGGATGCGGGACAGGAATTACAATGAGCAGTTCTTC.

This rearrangement joins TRBV7-6 to TRBJ1-2; 7 bases map to TRBD1. CDR3 length equals 15 residues. Trimming took 1 base from V and 1 from J; bases not matched to a gene: 3. Per the germline V gene, CDR1 is SGHVS and CDR2 is FNYEAQ. The CDR3 nucleotides are TGTGCCAGCAGCTTAGAGGGGGCTAATAACTATGGCTACACCTTC. Protein: CASSLEGANNYGYTF.

V gene TRBV25-1 combines with J gene TRBJ2-1; 13 bases are a match to TRBD2. Germline values: CDR1 MGHDK, CDR2 SYGVNS. Trimming cost V 3 bases and J 0 bases; bases outside gene matches: 5. The CDR3 loop spans 18 amino acids. Here the CDR3 reads CASSEGLAGTSSYNEQFF. The CDR3 DNA sequence: TGTGCCAGCAGTGAGGGACTAGCGGGGACTAGCTCCTACAATGAGCAGTTCTTC.

This chain connects TRBV25-1 to TRBJ1-1; no clear D. Trimming took off 3 bases at V and 6 bases at J, with 11 bases between the two ends. This CDR3 has 13 residues. CDR1 is MGHDK and CDR2 is SYGVNS in the germline V gene. CDR3 sequence (DNA): TGTGCCAGCAGTGAGGGGTCGTTGGCTGAAGCTTTCTTT. It is translated as CASSEGSLAEAFF.

V is TRBV15 and J is TRBJ2-7; D gene uncertain. The CDR3 runs to 13 residues. Trimming took off 3 bases at V and 3 bases at J, with 9 bases between the two ends. From germline, CDR1 is LNHNV and CDR2 YYDKDF (reference sequence). This chain's CDR3 is CATSSPEVYEQYF. CDR3 DNA: TGTGCCACCAGCAGCCCTGAGGTCTACGAGCAGTACTTC.

The chain is built from TRBV7-6 and TRBJ2-7; perhaps TRBD2 as D (7 bases). V gave up 5 bases and J gave up 4 bases, with 18 bases separating them. CDR1 is SGHVS, CDR2 FNYEAQ, per germline. The CDR3 length is 15 residues. CDR3 protein: CASSPVAGASYEQYF. CDR3 nucleotide sequence: TGTGCCAGCAGCCCAGTCGCGGGGGCGTCGTACGAGCAGTACTTC.

The V and J genes are TRBV7-9 and TRBJ2-1; 7 bases are a match to TRBD1. Germline V lookup: CDR1 SEHNR, CDR2 FQNEAQ (reference sequence). The CDR3 runs to 15 residues. V trimming: 0 bases; J trimming: 4 bases; junction bases outside the gene matches: 3. The CDR3 DNA sequence: TGTGCCAGCAGCTTAGCGAGGGGGCGGTACAATGAGCAGTTCTTC. Protein product: CASSLARGRYNEQFF.

V is TRBV6-1 and J is TRBJ1-2, with D hard to call. The CDR3 has 12 residues. V was clipped by 4 bases and J by 6 bases, with 9 bases between them. Germline-derived CDR1 and CDR2 are MNHNS and SASEGT. CDR3 sequence (DNA): TGTGCCAGCAGTGCCGTTAGCCATGGCTACACCTTC. It encodes CASSAVSHGYTF.